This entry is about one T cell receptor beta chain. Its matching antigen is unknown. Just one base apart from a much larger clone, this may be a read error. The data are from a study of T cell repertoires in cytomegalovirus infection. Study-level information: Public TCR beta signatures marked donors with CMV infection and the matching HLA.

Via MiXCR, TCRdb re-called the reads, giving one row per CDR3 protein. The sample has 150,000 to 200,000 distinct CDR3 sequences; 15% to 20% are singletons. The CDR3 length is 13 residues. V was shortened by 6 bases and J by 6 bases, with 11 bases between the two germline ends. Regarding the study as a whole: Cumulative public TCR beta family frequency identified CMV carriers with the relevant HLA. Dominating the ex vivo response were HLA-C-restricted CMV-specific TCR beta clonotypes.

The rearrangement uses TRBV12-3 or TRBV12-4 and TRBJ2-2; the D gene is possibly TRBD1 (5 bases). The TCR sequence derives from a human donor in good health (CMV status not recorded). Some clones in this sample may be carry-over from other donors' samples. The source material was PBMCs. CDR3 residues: CASSLDRPGELFF. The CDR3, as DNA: TGTGCCAGCAGCCTTGACAGACCCGGGGAGCTGTTTTTT.